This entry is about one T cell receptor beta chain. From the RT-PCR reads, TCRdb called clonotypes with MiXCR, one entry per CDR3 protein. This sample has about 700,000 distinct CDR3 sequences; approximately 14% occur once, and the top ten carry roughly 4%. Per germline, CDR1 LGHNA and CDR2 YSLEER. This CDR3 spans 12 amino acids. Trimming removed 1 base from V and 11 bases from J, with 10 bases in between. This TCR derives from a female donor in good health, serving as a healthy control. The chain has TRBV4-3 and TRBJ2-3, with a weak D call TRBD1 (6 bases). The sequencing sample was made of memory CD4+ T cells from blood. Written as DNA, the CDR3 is TGCGCCAGCAGCCAAGGGCAGGGGAGGCAGTATTTT. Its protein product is CASSQGQGRQYF.